These 24 T cell receptor beta chains originate from one sample sequenced in a study of beta chain features in type 1 diabetes. General observations from the study: Among patients with Type 1 diabetes, TCRB CDR3s were moderately but significantly shorter in every one of the four CD4+ subsets.

As every portion of the isolated RNA was reverse transcribed, the sequencing read expressed TCRB transcripts. The assay was immunoSEQ multiplex PCR, and TCRdb's table has in-frame clones only and misses some. Among almost 350,000 clones, about a tenth were seen once, and the ten largest hold roughly 1%. Their recognized antigens are unknown. Sequencing was done on a sample of central memory CD4+ T cells from blood. The receptors shown here come from a man aged 30 to 39 with type 1 diabetes.

In this sample, this clone turned up a few times. The sample holds other DNA sequences that translate to the same CDR3. The chain employs TRBV9 and TRBJ2-5; no reliable D call. The length of the CDR3 is 11 residues. From germline, CDR1 is SGDLS and CDR2 YYNGEE. V gave up 3 bases and J gave up 3 bases, with 3 bases separating them. CDR3 bases: TGTGCCAGCAGCGATGAAGAGACCCAGTACTTC. Its translation: CASSDEETQYF.

The chain links TRBV10-3 to TRBJ1-5; no clear D gene. V lost 3 bases and J lost 5, with 14 bases in between. The CDR3 is made up of 15 amino acids. Germline loops: CDR1 ENHRY, CDR2 SYGVKD. CDR3 sequence (DNA): TGTGCCATCAGTGAAGATGGGTATCGGGATCAGCCCCAGCATTTT. It specifies CAISEDGYRDQPQHF.

This clone came up a few times. The chain recombines TRBV7-7 with TRBJ2-3; D is possibly TRBD2 (7 bases). Per germline, CDR1 SSHAT and CDR2 FNYEAQ (reference sequence). This CDR3 comprises 12 residues. The V end was cut by 1 base, the J end by 12 bases, with 11 bases between. CDR3 in DNA: TGTGCCAGCAGCTTAGAGGGGGGGCCACAGTATTTT. This codes for CASSLEGGPQYF. Full variable domain (outside the CDR3, taken from reference TRBV7-7 and TRBJ2-3): GAGVSQSPRYKVTKRGQDVTLRCDPISSHATLYWYQQALGQGPEFLTYFNYEAQPDKSGLPSDRFSAERPEGSISTLTIQRTEQRDSAMYRCASSLEGGPQYFGPGTRLTVL.

The V gene is TRBV7-2, the J gene TRBJ1-2; the match to TRBD1 covers 9 bases. After removal of 5 bases from V and 3 bases from J, the junction contained 7 bases not matched to a gene. In germline, CDR1 is SGHTA, CDR2 FQGNSA. The CDR3 is 15 residues long. The CDR3 region has the DNA TGTGCCAGCAGCCCCTTGGGACAGGGCCACTATGGCTACACCTTC. Amino acids: CASSPLGQGHYGYTF.

The chain recombines TRBV2 with TRBJ2-3; D is uncertain. V lost 0 bases to trimming and J lost 9 bases, with 13 bases between them. The CDR3 is made up of 14 amino acids. The germline gives CDR1 SNHLY, CDR2 FYNNEI. DNA for the CDR3: TGTGCCAGCAGTGAAGCGCTTCGGGTCGGGACGCAGTATTTT. Protein: CASSEALRVGTQYF.

This chain joins TRBV14 and TRBJ1-1; TRBD1 matches at 9 bases. Germline V gene data show CDR1 as SGHDN and CDR2 as FVKESK. The CDR3 length is 17 residues. V lost 1 base and J lost 4; bases outside the gene matches: 10. The CDR3 here is CASSQAFNRGRSTEAFF. Written as DNA, the CDR3 is TGTGCCAGCAGCCAAGCCTTCAACAGGGGGCGAAGCACTGAAGCTTTCTTT.

Comment on this clone: A much larger clone is a single base away; this may be a read error. V usage is TRBV7-6 and J usage is TRBJ2-2; the D gene is possibly TRBD2 (5 bases). The germline V and J ends were trimmed by 3 bases and 3 bases, with 5 bases remaining between them. The germline V gene has CDR1 SGHVS and CDR2 FNYEAQ. The CDR3 contains 13 residues. The CDR3 loop is CASSFGDTGELFF. Here the CDR3 DNA reads TGTGCCAGCAGCTTCGGGGACACCGGGGAGCTGTTTTTT.

This clone has a handful of counts. V and J are TRBV6-5 and TRBJ1-6; D remains unclear. From germline, CDR1 is MNHEY and CDR2 SVGAGI. Trimming took 6 bases from V and 6 from J, leaving 12 bases between them. The CDR3 has 14 amino acids. CDR3 nucleotides: TGTGCCAGCAGCCCTACTCCGTTTAATTCACCCCTCCACTTT. As protein: CASSPTPFNSPLHF.

This clone was seen a handful of times. This rearrangement joins TRBV2 to TRBJ1-2; the D is unclear. This CDR3 region has 14 residues. Germline V lookup: CDR1 SNHLY, CDR2 FYNNEI. Deletions cut 4 bases from V and 0 bases from J, with 9 bases between. In DNA, the CDR3 is TGTGCCAGCAGTGGCTCAGTCACTAACTATGGCTACACCTTC. Protein sequence: CASSGSVTNYGYTF.

This clone was counted between two and nine times. The chain has TRBV4-3 and TRBJ2-3; TRBD1 is a possible D gene (6 bases). The CDR3 is made up of 16 amino acids. Germline V CDR1 and CDR2: LGHNA, YSLEER. V was shortened by 3 bases and J by 4 bases, with 17 bases between the two germline ends. The chain's CDR3 is CASSQAPGGGSDTQYF. In DNA, the CDR3 is TGCGCCAGCAGCCAGGCCCCTGGGGGCGGGTCAGATACGCAGTATTTT.

This chain uses TRBV19 with TRBJ2-1; the match to TRBD2 covers 14 bases. V shed 6 bases and J 4 bases; nucleotides not matched to a gene: 2. This CDR3 has 15 residues. Germline V gene data show CDR1 as LNHDA and CDR2 as SQIVND (reference sequence). The DNA for the CDR3 is TGTGCCAGTAGGGGGACTAGCGGGGGATACAATGAGCAGTTCTTC. The encoded protein is CASRGTSGGYNEQFF.

The chain combines TRBV6-6 with TRBJ2-3, with D possibly being TRBD1 (5 bases). Germline values: CDR1 MNHNY, CDR2 SVGAGI (reference sequence). The V end lost 5 bases, the J end lost 0 bases, and 9 bases lay between the germline ends. CDR3 length: 14 amino acids. The CDR3 sequence is CASSNRQSTDTQYF. DNA for the CDR3: TGTGCCAGCAGTAACCGACAGAGCACAGATACGCAGTATTTT.

V and J are TRBV27 and TRBJ2-3, with D possibly being TRBD1 (6 bases). The germline CDR1 and CDR2 sequences are MNHEY and SMNVEV (reference sequence). Trimming took 6 bases from V and 0 from J, leaving 16 bases between them. CDR3 size: 16 residues. The CDR3 nucleotides are TGTGCCAGCAGCCCCCACAGGGCTACTAGCACAGATACGCAGTATTTT. This translates into CASSPHRATSTDTQYF.

This clone has a handful of counts. This chain connects TRBV5-4 to TRBJ2-3; 8 nucleotides line up with TRBD2. V was clipped by 1 base and J by 1 base; unmatched bases: 8. Germline V CDR1 and CDR2: SGHNT, YYREEE (reference sequence). CDR3 length: 17 residues. CDR3 residues: CASSLNGRGAGTDTQYF. CDR3 in DNA: TGTGCCAGCAGCTTGAACGGGCGGGGGGCTGGCACAGATACGCAGTATTTT.

This clone has more than one count but fewer than ten. The chain employs TRBV7-2 and TRBJ2-5; TRBD1 or TRBD2 may be the D gene (6 bases each). This CDR3 has 16 residues. Germline assignment: CDR1 SGHTA and CDR2 FQGNSA. With 1 base removed from V and 4 bases from J, the gap between germline ends came to 16 bases. In DNA form, the CDR3 reads TGTGCCAGCAGCTTAGACGGGGGCGGGGCACGAGAGACCCAGTACTTC. It encodes CASSLDGGGARETQYF.

This clone was counted a few times. The J gene is TRBJ1-1, the V gene TRBV4-3, with D perhaps matching TRBD1 (5 bases). The length of the CDR3 is 13 residues. Deletions cut 5 bases from V and 5 bases from J, with 12 bases between. In germline, CDR1 is LGHNA, CDR2 YSLEER. CDR3 in DNA: TGCGCCAGCAGCTTTACGAGGGGAACTGAAGCTTTCTTT. As protein: CASSFTRGTEAFF.

There are a few counts of this clone. The rearrangement links TRBV7-2 to TRBJ2-5; 14 nucleotides match TRBD2. The V gene's germline CDR1 is SGHTA and CDR2 FQGNSA. V was pared by 4 bases and J by 4 bases, with 2 bases of the junction left unmatched. The length of the CDR3 is 15 residues. The DNA for the CDR3 is TGTGCCAGCAGCTCGGGACTAGCGGGGGCAGAGACCCAGTACTTC. Translated, it gives CASSSGLAGAETQYF. Complete variable domain (other parts from reference TRBV7-2 and TRBJ2-5): GAGVSQSPSNKVTEKGKDVELRCDPISGHTALYWYRQSLGQGLEFLIYFQGNSAPDKSGLPSDRFSAERTGGSVSTLTIQRTQQEDSAVYLCASSSGLAGAETQYFGPGTRLLVL.

The chain is built from TRBV18 and TRBJ1-6, with D uncertain. Germline loops: CDR1 KGHSH, CDR2 LQKENI. Trimming shortened V by 5 bases and J by 7 bases, and 12 bases separated the two germline ends. CDR3 size: 14 residues. The CDR3 bases are TGTGCCAGCTCAAACCCGGAACGGAATTCACCCCTCCACTTT. It specifies CASSNPERNSPLHF.

This clone has only a few counts. The chain carries TRBV19 and TRBJ2-7; D is perhaps TRBD1 or TRBD2 (5 bases each). V shed 8 bases and J shed 4 bases, with 18 bases lying between them. CDR1 and CDR2 (germline): LNHDA, SQIVND (reference sequence). This CDR3 contains 14 residues. CDR3 DNA: TGTGCCAGTGCCATGGGGGTGAGGATGTACGAGCAGTACTTC. Protein: CASAMGVRMYEQYF.

This clone was observed a handful of times. This chain joins TRBV19 and TRBJ1-4; D uncertain. Trimming took 5 bases from V and 8 from J, leaving 9 bases between them. Germline V lookup: CDR1 LNHDA, CDR2 SQIVND (reference sequence). The CDR3 spans 12 residues. CDR3 DNA: TGTGCCAGTAGTTCAAGAATGGAAAAACTGTTTTTT. This encodes CASSSRMEKLFF. The full variable domain, with the rest looked up from reference TRBV19 and TRBJ1-4, is DGGITQSPKYLFRKEGQNVTLSCEQNLNHDAMYWYRQDPGQGLRLIYYSQIVNDFQKGDIAEGYSVSREKKESFPLTVTSAQKNPTAFYLCASSSRMEKLFFGSGTQLSVL.

The genes are TRBV2 and TRBJ2-5; perhaps TRBD2 as D (6 bases). V lost 5 bases and J 3 bases, leaving 7 bases between the germline ends. From germline, CDR1 is SNHLY and CDR2 FYNNEI. The CDR3 has 12 residues. DNA of the CDR3: TGTGCCAGCAGTAGGAGGGAAGAGACCCAGTACTTC. This sequence encodes CASSRREETQYF.

A few counts support this clone. The rearrangement links TRBV2 to TRBJ1-1; TRBD1 matches 9 bases. Trimming took 2 bases from V and 7 from J; bases not matched to a gene: 8. This CDR3 has 15 amino acids. CDR1 and CDR2 from the germline V gene are SNHLY and FYNNEI. CDR3 region: CASSETDRGRGEAFF. Here the CDR3 DNA reads TGTGCCAGCAGTGAAACGGACAGGGGACGGGGTGAAGCTTTCTTT.

The rearrangement links TRBV25-1 to TRBJ2-1; a weak D match, TRBD2 (5 bases). V was cut by 1 base and J by 0 bases, with 10 bases left in between. This CDR3 is built from 16 residues. CDR1 and CDR2 from the germline V gene are MGHDK and SYGVNS. CDR3 bases: TGTGCCAGCAGTGAATCCAGCGGTACCTCCTACAATGAGCAGTTCTTC. Its translation is CASSESSGTSYNEQFF.

As for this clone: The sample contains more than one DNA sequence encoding this CDR3. The CDR3 spells CASSFGQSYEQYF. DNA for the CDR3: TGTGCCAGCAGCTTTGGACAGAGCTACGAGCAGTACTTC. The chain employs TRBV7-2 and TRBJ2-7; tentative D call: TRBD1 (6 bases). Germline values: CDR1 SGHTA, CDR2 FQGNSA. The ends were cut back, 3 bases at V and 3 bases at J, with 9 bases in the middle. This CDR3 is 13 amino acids long.